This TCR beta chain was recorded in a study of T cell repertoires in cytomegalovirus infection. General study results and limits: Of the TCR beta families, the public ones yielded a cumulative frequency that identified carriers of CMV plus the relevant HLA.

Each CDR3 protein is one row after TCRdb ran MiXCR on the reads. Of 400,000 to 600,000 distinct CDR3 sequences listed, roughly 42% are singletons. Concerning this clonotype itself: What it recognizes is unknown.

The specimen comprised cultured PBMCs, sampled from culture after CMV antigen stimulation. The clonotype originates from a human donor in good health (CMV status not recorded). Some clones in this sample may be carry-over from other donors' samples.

The CDR3: CASSWTSGGTVEQYF. As DNA, the CDR3 is TGTGCCAGCAGCTGGACTAGCGGGGGGACTGTCGAGCAGTACTTC. The J gene is TRBJ2-7, the V gene TRBV7-9; 14 bases fit TRBD2. The CDR3 is 15 amino acids. The germline V gene encodes CDR1 SEHNR and CDR2 FQNEAQ (reference sequence). J gave up 6 bases and V 4 bases, and 5 bases lay outside the gene matches.